This is a list of T cell receptor beta chains from one sample in a study of OX40 agonist ivuxolimab in advanced cancers. The table came from immunoSEQ multiplex PCR; TCRdb's copy has only in-frame clones and leaves some out. The top ten clones hold more than 6.5% of a sample with 65,000 to 75,000 clones, roughly 80% of them seen once. The material sequenced was CD4+ or CD8+ T cells sorted from blood, taken in a trial of the OX40 agonist ivuxolimab. The receptors shown here come from an adult with an advanced solid tumor such as melanoma, head and neck, liver or kidney cancer. The CDR3 runs from the conserved cysteine through the conserved F or W. Fields, in order: J gene, clone size, V gene, D gene, CDR3 DNA, CDR3 protein. The D gene is left open where the match is weak. Clone size is shown for a subset of rows, as once, few, many or a class of expanded clone.

TRBJ2-1,NA,TRBV5-1,NA,TGCGCCAGCAGCTTGGGAGGGGGGGCCCCAAATGAGCAGTTCTTC,CASSLGGGAPNEQFF
TRBJ2-2,once,TRBV27,TRBD1,TGTGCCAGCAGTTTAAGGGGGACAGGGGGATCTGGCGGGGAGCTGTTTTTT,CASSLRGTGGSGGELFF
TRBJ2-3,NA,TRBV2,NA,TGTGCCAGCAGTGGACGGGGCACAGATACGCAGTATTTT,CASSGRGTDTQYF
TRBJ2-5,NA,TRBV30,TRBD2,TGTGCCTGGAGTGACCCACTAGCGGGAGGCCGGTCGTCGGAGACCCAGTACTTC,CAWSDPLAGGRSSETQYF
TRBJ2-2,NA,TRBV5-1,NA,TGCGCCAGCAGCTACCGGGACACGACTAACACCGGGGAGCTGTTTTTT,CASSYRDTTNTGELFF
TRBJ1-1,NA,TRBV7-9,NA,TGTGCCAGCAGCCCCCGGGCAGGGATACGAGGGCAAGAAGCTTTCTTT,CASSPRAGIRGQEAFF
TRBJ2-7,once,TRBV28,TRBD1,TGTGCCAGCAGTTGGACAGGGAACACCTACGAGCAGTACTTC,CASSWTGNTYEQYF
TRBJ1-5,NA,TRBV7-8,NA,TGTGCCAGCAGCTTTCGCAGGGCGGGCAATCAGCCCCAGCATTTT,CASSFRRAGNQPQHF
TRBJ2-4,NA,TRBV7-2,TRBD2,TGTGCCAGCAGCTCGCTAGCGGCTAAAAACATTCAGTACTTC,CASSSLAAKNIQYF
TRBJ1-5,NA,TRBV6-1,NA,TGTGCCAGCGGAAGGACTTTGCAGCCCCAGCATTTT,CASGRTLQPQHF
TRBJ1-2,NA,TRBV28,NA,TGTGCCAGCAGTTCACCAGTAAACTATGGCTACACCTTC,CASSSPVNYGYTF
TRBJ1-4,NA,TRBV27,NA,TGTGCCAGCAGTTTAGGACAAAATGAAAAACTGTTTTTT,CASSLGQNEKLFF
TRBJ1-3,NA,TRBV14,NA,TGTGCCAGCAGCCAAGTGCGAAACACCATATATTTT,CASSQVRNTIYF